Reported below is one T cell receptor (beta chain). Its antigen is undetermined. Trimming shortened V by 4 bases and J by 6 bases, and 9 bases separated the two germline ends. The CDR3 has 12 amino acids. Germline loops: CDR1 SGHDT, CDR2 YYEEEE. This entry is derived from a study of T cell responses to AZD1222 COVID-19 vaccine. TCRdb's table, derived via immunoSEQ multiplex PCR, lists solely in-frame clones and lacks some. Of 86,000 or so clones listed, around 83% are singletons. Study-wide results and limits: The donor group comprised mostly white British people and more females; the analysis possibly underestimated clonal diversity. Targets within unmutated variant regions were reportedly found for nearly half of spike-specific TCRs. Spike-specific TCRs gained breadth and depth after people received two AZD1222 doses. Spike-wide coverage was observed for vaccine-associated CD4 TCRs, with dominant responses at 160-218 and 743-854.

Sample: peripheral blood, taken 28 days after the second AZD1222 dose. This rearrangement joins TRBV5-6 to TRBJ2-3, with D unclear. The source is an adult who received the AZD1222 COVID-19 vaccine. CDR3 DNA: TGTGCCAGCAGCCCCCAACGGGATACGCAGTATTTT. Its protein product is CASSPQRDTQYF.